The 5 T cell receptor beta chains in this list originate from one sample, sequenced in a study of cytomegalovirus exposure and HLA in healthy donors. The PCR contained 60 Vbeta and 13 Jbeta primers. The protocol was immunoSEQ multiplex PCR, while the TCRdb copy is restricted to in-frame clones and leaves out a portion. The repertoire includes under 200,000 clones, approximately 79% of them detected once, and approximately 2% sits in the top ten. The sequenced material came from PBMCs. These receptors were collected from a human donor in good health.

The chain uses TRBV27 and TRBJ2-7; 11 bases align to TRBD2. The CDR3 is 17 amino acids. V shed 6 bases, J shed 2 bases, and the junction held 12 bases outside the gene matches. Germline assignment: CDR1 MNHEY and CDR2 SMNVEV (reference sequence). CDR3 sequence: CASSLPSGTSGTYEQYF. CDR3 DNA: TGTGCCAGCAGCCTACCTTCAGGGACTAGCGGAACCTACGAGCAGTACTTC.

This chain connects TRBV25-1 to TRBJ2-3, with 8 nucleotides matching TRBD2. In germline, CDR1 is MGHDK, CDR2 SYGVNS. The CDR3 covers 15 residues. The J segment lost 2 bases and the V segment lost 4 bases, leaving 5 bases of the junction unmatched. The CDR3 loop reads CASSARGAHTDTQYF. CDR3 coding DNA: TGTGCCAGCAGTGCGCGGGGGGCTCACACAGATACGCAGTATTTT.

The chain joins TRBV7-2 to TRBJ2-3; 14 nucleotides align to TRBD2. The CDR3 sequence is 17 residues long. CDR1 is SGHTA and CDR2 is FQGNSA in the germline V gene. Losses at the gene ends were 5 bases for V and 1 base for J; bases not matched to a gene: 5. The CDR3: CASSPMGLAGGTDTQYF. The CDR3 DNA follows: TGTGCCAGCAGCCCAATGGGACTAGCGGGGGGCACAGATACGCAGTATTTT.

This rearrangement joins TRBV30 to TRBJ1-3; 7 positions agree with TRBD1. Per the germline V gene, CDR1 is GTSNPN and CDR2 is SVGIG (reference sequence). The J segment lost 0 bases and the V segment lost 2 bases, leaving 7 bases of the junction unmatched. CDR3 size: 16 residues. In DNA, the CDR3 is TGTGCCTGGAGTATAACGAGGACAGGCTCTGGAAACACCATATATTTT. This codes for CAWSITRTGSGNTIYF.

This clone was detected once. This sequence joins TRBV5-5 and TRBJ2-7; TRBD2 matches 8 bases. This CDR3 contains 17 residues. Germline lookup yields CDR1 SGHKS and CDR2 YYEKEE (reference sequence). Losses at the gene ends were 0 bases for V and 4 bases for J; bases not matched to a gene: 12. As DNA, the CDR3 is TGTGCCAGCAGCTTGGGGTTAGCGGGGAAGGTCTGGTACGAGCAGTACTTC. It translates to CASSLGLAGKVWYEQYF.